The TCR beta chain under discussion was sequenced for a study of T cells after yellow fever vaccination. TCRdb reprocessed the 5' RACE reads via MiXCR and lists one record per CDR3 protein. Of 250,000 to 300,000 distinct CDR3 sequences listed, 10% to 15% are singletons. This CDR3 contains 14 residues. Germline CDR1 and CDR2: ENHRY and SYGVKD. V was cut by 5 bases and J by 3 bases, with 11 bases left in between. This clonotype was obtained from a young man who received the YFV17D yellow fever vaccine. Sequenced material: CD4+ T cells sorted from PBMCs, taken 45 days after the yellow fever booster vaccination. The chain uses TRBV10-3 and TRBJ2-1; a weak D match, TRBD2 (5 bases). DNA of the CDR3: TGTGCCATCAGTTATCGGACTGGCTACAATGAGCAGTTCTTC. As protein: CAISYRTGYNEQFF.